The T cell receptor beta chain under discussion was sequenced for a study of early T cells in non-severe SARS-CoV-2 infection. Study summary: Sequencing of bulk RNA from unsorted whole blood was done, without chain pairing.

This clonotype was seen repeatedly, ten times or more. Trimming cost V 1 base and J 5 bases, with 1 base left between them. The CDR3 spans 11 residues. The germline gives CDR1 LGHDT, CDR2 YNNKEL (reference sequence). TCRdb fed the 5' RACE reads into MiXCR, producing one record per CDR3 protein. Of 70,000 to 75,000 distinct CDR3 sequences listed, 9% to 15% are singletons. The sequence derives from an adult who was a healthcare worker with PCR-confirmed SARS-CoV-2 infection or an uninfected control (not recorded which). What was sequenced was whole blood. The V and J genes are TRBV3-1 and TRBJ2-3; D unclear. CDR3 DNA: TGTGCCAGCAGCCAAGTAGATACGCAGTATTTT. This gives the protein CASSQVDTQYF.